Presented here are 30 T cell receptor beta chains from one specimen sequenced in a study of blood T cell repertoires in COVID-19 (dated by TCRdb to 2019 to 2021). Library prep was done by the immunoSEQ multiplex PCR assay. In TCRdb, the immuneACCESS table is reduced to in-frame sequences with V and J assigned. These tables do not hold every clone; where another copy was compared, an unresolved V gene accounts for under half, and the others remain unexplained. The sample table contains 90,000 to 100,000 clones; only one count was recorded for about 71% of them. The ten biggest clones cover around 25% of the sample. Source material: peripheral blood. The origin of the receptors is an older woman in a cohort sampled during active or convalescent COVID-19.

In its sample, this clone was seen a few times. CDR3 loop: CASIGQGTESGNTIYF. Written as DNA, the CDR3 is TGTGCCAGCATCGGACAGGGGACGGAGAGCGGAAACACCATATATTTT. The rearrangement joins TRBV6-6 to TRBJ1-3, with TRBD1 identical over 9 bases. V shed 7 bases and J 4 bases; nucleotides not matched to a gene: 11. The CDR3 consists of 16 residues. The germline CDR1 and CDR2 sequences are MNHNY and SVGAGI (reference sequence).

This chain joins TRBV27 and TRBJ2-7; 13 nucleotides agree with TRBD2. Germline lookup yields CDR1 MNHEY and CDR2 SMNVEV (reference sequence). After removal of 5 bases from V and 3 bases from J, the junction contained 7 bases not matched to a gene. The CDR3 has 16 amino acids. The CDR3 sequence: CASSPGLAGDLYEQYF. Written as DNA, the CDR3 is TGTGCCAGCAGTCCAGGACTAGCGGGGGATCTCTACGAGCAGTACTTC.

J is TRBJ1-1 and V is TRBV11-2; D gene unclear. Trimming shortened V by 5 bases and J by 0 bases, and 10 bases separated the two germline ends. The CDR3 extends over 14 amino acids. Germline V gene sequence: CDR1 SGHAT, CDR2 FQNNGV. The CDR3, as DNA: TGTGCCAGCAGCCTTAGTGCAATGAACACTGAAGCTTTCTTT. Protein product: CASSLSAMNTEAFF.

CDR3 protein: CASSEALRGEQYF. CDR3 DNA sequence: TGTGCCAGCAGTGAAGCGCTTCGGGGCGAGCAGTACTTC. V and J are TRBV2 and TRBJ2-7, with D possibly being TRBD2 (5 bases). Trimming removed 0 bases from V and 6 bases from J, with 9 bases in between. The CDR3 is 13 amino acids. Germline lookup yields CDR1 SNHLY and CDR2 FYNNEI.

The CDR3 coding sequence is TGTGCCAGCAGTTTAAGGGGGCAGTTGCAGAGCAATCAGCCCCAGCATTTT. Encoded protein: CASSLRGQLQSNQPQHF. The V and J genes are TRBV27 and TRBJ1-5; 7 nucleotides align to TRBD1. CDR1 is MNHEY, CDR2 SMNVEV, per germline (reference sequence). The CDR3 consists of 17 residues. V shed 2 bases, J shed 1 base, and the junction held 8 bases outside the gene matches.

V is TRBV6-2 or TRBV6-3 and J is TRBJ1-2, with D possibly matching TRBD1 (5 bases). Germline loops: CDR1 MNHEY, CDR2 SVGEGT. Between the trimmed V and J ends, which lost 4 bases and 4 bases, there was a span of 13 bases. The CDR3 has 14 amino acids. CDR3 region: CASSSADRTYGYTF. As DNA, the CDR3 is TGTGCCAGCAGTTCAGCTGACAGAACCTATGGCTACACCTTC.

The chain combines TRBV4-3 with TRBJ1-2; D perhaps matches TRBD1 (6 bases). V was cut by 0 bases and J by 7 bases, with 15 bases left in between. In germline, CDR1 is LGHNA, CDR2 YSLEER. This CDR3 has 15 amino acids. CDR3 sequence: CASSQDRFGTTGYTF. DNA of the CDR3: TGCGCCAGCAGCCAAGATAGATTTGGGACAACTGGCTACACCTTC.

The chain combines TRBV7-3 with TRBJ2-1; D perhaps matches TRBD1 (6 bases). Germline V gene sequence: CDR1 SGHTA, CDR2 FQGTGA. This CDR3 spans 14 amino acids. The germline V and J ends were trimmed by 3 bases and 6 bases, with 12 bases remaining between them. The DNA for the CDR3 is TGTGCCAGCAGCTTCGGGACAAGGATCAATGAGCAGTTCTTC. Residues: CASSFGTRINEQFF.

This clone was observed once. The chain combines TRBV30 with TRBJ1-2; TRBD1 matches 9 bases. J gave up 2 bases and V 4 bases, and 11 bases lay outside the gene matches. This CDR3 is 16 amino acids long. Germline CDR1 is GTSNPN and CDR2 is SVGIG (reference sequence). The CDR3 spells CAWKTLDRGLNYGYTF. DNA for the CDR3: TGTGCCTGGAAAACCTTGGACAGGGGCTTGAACTATGGCTACACCTTC.

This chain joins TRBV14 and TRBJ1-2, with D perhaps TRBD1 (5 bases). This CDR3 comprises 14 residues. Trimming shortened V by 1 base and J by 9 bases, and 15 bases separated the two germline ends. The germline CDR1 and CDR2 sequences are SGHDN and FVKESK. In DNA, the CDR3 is TGTGCCAGCAGCCAAGTGCCCGGCAGGGCAAGCTACACCTTC. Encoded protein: CASSQVPGRASYTF.

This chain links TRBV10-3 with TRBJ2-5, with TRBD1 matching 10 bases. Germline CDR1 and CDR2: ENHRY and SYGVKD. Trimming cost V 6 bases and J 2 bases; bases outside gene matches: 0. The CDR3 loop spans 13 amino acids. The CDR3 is CAIRGQGQETQYF. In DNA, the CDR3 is TGTGCCATCAGGGGACAGGGGCAAGAGACCCAGTACTTC.

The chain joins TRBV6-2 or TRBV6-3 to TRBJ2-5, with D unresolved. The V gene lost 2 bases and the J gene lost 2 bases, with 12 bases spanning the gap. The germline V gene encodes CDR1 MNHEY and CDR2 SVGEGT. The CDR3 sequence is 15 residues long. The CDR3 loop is CASSYGGLTQETQYF. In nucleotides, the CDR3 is TGTGCCAGCAGTTACGGCGGATTAACGCAAGAGACCCAGTACTTC.

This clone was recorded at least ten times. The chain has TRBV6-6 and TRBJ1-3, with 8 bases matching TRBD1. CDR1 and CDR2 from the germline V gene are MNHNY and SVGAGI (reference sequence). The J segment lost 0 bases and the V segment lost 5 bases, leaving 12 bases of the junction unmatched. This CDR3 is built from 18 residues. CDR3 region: CASSQYNRGAYSGNTIYF. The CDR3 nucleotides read TGTGCCAGCAGTCAATACAACAGGGGGGCTTACTCTGGAAACACCATATATTTT.

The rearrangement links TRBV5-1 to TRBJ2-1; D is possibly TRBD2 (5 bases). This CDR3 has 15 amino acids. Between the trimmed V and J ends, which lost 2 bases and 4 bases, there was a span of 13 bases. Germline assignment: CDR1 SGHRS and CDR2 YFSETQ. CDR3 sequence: CASSLPRTGYNEQFF. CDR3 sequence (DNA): TGCGCCAGCAGCTTACCTCGGACGGGGTACAATGAGCAGTTCTTC.

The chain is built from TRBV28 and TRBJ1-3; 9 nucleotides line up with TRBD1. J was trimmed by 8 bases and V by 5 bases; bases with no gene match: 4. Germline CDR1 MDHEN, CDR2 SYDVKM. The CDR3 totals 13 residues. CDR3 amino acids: CASSTGGRDTIYF. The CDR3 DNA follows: TGTGCCAGCAGTACAGGGGGCCGGGACACCATATATTTT.

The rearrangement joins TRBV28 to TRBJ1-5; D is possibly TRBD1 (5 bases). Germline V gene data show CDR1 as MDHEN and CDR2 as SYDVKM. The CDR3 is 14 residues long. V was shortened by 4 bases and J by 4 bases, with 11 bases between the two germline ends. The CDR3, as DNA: TGTGCCAGCAGTTCTGGGGCAGGGAATCAGCCCCAGCATTTT. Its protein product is CASSSGAGNQPQHF.

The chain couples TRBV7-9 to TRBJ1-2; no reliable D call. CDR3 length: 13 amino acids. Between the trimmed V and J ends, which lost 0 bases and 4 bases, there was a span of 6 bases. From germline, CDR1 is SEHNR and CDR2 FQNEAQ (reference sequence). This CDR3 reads CASSLASFYGYTF. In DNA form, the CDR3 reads TGTGCCAGCAGCTTAGCCAGTTTCTATGGCTACACCTTC. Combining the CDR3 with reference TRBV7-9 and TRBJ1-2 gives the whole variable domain DTGVSQNPRHKITKRGQNVTFRCDPISEHNRLYWYRQTLGQGPEFLTYFQNEAQLEKSRLLSDRFSAERPKGSFSTLEIQRTEQGDSAMYLCASSLASFYGYTFGSGTRLTVV.

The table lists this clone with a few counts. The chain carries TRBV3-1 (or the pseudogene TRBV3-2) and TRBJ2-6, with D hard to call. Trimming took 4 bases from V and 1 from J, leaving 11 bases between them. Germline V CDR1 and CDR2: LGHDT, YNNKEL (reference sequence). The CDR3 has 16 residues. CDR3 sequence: CASSPRRGSGANVLTF. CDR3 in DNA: TGTGCCAGCAGCCCCCGACGAGGTTCTGGGGCCAACGTCCTGACTTTC.

CDR3 nucleotide sequence: TGCGCCAGCAGCCCCGGACACGGAGATTATAATTCACCCCTCCACTTT. Its translation: CASSPGHGDYNSPLHF. The chain couples TRBV5-1 to TRBJ1-6, with D tentatively TRBD1 (5 bases). Germline V gives CDR1 SGHRS, CDR2 YFSETQ. CDR3 size: 16 residues. V lost 4 bases and J 4 bases, leaving 15 bases between the germline ends. Drawing the rest from reference TRBV5-1 and TRBJ1-6, the complete variable domain is KAGVTQTPRYLIKTRGQQVTLSCSPISGHRSVSWYQQTPGQGLQFLFEYFSETQRNKGNFPGRFSGRQFSNSRSEMNVSTLELGDSALYLCASSPGHGDYNSPLHFGNGTRLTVT.

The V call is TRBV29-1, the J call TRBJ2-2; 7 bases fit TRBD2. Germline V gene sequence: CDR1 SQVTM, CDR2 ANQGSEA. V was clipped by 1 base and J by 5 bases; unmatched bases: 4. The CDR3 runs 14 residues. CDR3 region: CSVEGTSRTGELFF. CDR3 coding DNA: TGCAGCGTTGAAGGGACTAGTAGGACCGGGGAGCTGTTTTTT.

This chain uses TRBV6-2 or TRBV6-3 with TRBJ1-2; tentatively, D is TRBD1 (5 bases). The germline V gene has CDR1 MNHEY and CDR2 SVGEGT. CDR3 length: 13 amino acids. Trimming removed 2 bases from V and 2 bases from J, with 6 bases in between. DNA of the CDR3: TGTGCCAGCAGTTACGACAGCAACTATGGCTACACCTTC. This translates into CASSYDSNYGYTF.

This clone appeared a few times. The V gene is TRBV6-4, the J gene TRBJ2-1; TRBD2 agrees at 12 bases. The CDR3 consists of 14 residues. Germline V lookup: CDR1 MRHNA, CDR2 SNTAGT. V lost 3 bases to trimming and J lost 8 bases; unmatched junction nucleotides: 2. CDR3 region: CASSETSGGYEQFF. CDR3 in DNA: TGTGCCAGCAGTGAGACTAGCGGGGGATATGAGCAGTTCTTC.

CDR3 coding DNA: TGTGCCAGCAGCTTGGGGACGGACAGCCGGGGCACTGAAGCTTTCTTT. Encoded protein: CASSLGTDSRGTEAFF. This rearrangement joins TRBV5-4 to TRBJ1-1; TRBD1 might be the D (6 bases). Germline assignment: CDR1 SGHNT and CDR2 YYREEE (reference sequence). The CDR3 is made up of 16 amino acids. V lost 0 bases, J lost 4 bases, and 16 bases lay in between.

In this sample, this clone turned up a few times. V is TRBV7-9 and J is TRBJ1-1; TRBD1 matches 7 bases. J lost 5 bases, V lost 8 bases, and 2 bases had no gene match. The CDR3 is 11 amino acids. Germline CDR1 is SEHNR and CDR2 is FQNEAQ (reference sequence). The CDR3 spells CASDRATEAFF. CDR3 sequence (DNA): TGTGCCAGCGACAGGGCGACTGAAGCTTTCTTT.

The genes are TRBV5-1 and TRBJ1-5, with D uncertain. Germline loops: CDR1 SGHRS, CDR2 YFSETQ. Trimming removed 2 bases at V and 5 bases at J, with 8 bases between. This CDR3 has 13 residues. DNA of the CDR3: TGCGCCAGCAGCTTACAACCAGATCAGCCCCAGCATTTT. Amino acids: CASSLQPDQPQHF.

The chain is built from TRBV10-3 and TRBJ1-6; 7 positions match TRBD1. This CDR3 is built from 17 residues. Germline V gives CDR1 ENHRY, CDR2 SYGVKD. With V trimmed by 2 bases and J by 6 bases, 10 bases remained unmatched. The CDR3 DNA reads TGTGCCATCAGTGAGCGCCAGGGACAGTCAATTAATTCACCCCTCCACTTT. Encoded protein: CAISERQGQSINSPLHF.

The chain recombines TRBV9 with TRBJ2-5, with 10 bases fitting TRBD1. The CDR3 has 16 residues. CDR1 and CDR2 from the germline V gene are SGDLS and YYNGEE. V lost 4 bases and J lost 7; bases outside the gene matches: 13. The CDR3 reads CASSPQWTGGMGTQYF. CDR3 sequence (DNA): TGTGCCAGCAGCCCTCAGTGGACAGGGGGAATGGGGACCCAGTACTTC.

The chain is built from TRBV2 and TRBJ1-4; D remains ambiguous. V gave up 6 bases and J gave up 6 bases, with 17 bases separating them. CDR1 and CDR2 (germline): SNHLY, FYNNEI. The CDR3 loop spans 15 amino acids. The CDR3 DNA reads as TGTGCCAGCAGGCAGGATAGCGCGGGGTATGAAAAACTGTTTTTT. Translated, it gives CASRQDSAGYEKLFF.

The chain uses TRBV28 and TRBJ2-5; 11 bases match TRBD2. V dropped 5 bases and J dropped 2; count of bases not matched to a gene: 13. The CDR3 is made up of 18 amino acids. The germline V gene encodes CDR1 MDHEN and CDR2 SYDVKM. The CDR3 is CASSISGGAPIGQETQYF. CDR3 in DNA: TGTGCCAGCAGTATTAGCGGGGGGGCCCCCATCGGGCAAGAGACCCAGTACTTC.

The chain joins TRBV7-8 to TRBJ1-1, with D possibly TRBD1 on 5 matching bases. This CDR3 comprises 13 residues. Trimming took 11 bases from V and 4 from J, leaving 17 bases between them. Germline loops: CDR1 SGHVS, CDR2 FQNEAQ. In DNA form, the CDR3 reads TGTGCCGCGGGGGACGAAGGACCCACTGAAGCTTTCTTT. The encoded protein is CAAGDEGPTEAFF.